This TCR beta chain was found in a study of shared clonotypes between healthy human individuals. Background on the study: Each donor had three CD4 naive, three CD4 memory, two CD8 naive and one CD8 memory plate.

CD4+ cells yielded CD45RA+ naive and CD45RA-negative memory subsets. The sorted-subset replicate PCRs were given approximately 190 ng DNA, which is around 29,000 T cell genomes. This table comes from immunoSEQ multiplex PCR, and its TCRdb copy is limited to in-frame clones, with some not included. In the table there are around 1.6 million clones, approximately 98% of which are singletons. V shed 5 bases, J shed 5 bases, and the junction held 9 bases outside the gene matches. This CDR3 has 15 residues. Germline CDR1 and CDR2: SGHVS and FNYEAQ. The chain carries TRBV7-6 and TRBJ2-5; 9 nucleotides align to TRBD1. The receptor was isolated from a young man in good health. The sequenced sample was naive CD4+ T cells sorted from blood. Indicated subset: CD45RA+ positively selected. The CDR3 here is CASSQPGQGSETQYF. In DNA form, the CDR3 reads TGTGCCAGCAGCCAACCGGGACAGGGATCGGAGACCCAGTACTTC. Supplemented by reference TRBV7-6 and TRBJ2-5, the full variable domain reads GAGVSQSPRYKVTKRGQDVALRCDPISGHVSLYWYRQALGQGPEFLTYFNYEAQQDKSGLPNDRFSAERPEGSISTLTIQRTEQRDSAMYRCASSQPGQGSETQYFGPGTRLLVL.